Following are 9 T cell receptor beta chains from one sample sequenced in a study of shared clonotypes between healthy human individuals. Measured with immunoSEQ multiplex PCR; TCRdb has only the in-frame clones, and not every one. Of some 1 million clones listed, 70% to 80% are singletons. Sequencing was performed on memory CD4+ T cells sorted from blood. Documented subset: CD45RA-negative fraction. Receptors were obtained from a man younger than 35 in good health.

This clone was seen ten or more times. The V and J genes are TRBV2 and TRBJ1-1, with TRBD1 matching 9 bases. The CDR3 extends over 14 amino acids. Looked up from germline, CDR1 is SNHLY and CDR2 is FYNNEI. Trimming at V came to 7 bases and at J to 0 bases, leaving 3 bases not matched to a gene. CDR3 amino acids: CASTGQGMNTEAFF. CDR3 DNA: TGTGCCAGCACCGGACAGGGGATGAACACTGAAGCTTTCTTT.

The sample holds a few counts of this clone. The V gene is TRBV28, the J gene TRBJ2-1; either TRBD1 or TRBD2 may supply D (6 bases each). V shed 5 bases and J shed 2 bases, with 13 bases lying between them. CDR3 length: 15 amino acids. CDR1 MDHEN and CDR2 SYDVKM come from the germline V gene. The CDR3, as DNA: TGTGCCAGCAGTACGTACCGGGGGCCCTACAATGAGCAGTTCTTC. Protein: CASSTYRGPYNEQFF.

This sequence joins TRBV18 and TRBJ2-6; the D is unclear. CDR1 KGHSH and CDR2 LQKENI come from the germline V gene. CDR3 length equals 14 residues. The V gene lost 7 bases and the J gene lost 2 bases, with 9 bases spanning the gap. The chain's CDR3 is CASFLGPGANVLTF. The CDR3 DNA follows: TGTGCCAGCTTCCTAGGACCTGGGGCCAACGTCCTGACTTTC.

This clone was seen many times. This CDR3 is also generated by other DNA sequences in the sample. The V and J genes are TRBV6-1 and TRBJ2-7; maybe TRBD1 (5 bases). CDR1 is MNHNS, CDR2 SASEGT, per germline. V lost 7 bases, J lost 4 bases, and 17 bases lay in between. The CDR3 covers 14 residues. CDR3 nucleotides: TGTGCCAGCAAACTCCAGGGTAATCATTACGAGCAGTACTTC. Translated, it gives CASKLQGNHYEQYF.

This clone appeared a few times. The V and J genes are TRBV10-3 and TRBJ2-1, with 7 bases that match TRBD1. V was pared by 3 bases and J by 5 bases, with 7 bases of the junction left unmatched. In germline, CDR1 is ENHRY, CDR2 SYGVKD. CDR3 length: 15 amino acids. The CDR3 coding sequence is TGTGCCATCAGTGAATCAGGGGGTTCGGACAATGAGCAGTTCTTC. This gives the protein CAISESGGSDNEQFF.

The V call is TRBV30, the J call TRBJ2-1; TRBD1 matches at 8 bases. CDR1 and CDR2 (germline): GTSNPN, SVGIG (reference sequence). Trimming took 3 bases from V and 10 from J; bases not matched to a gene: 8. The CDR3 runs to 13 residues. The CDR3 DNA sequence: TGTGCCTGGAGACGGACAGGGAGAGGGGAGCAGTTCTTC. The encoded protein is CAWRRTGRGEQFF.

The rearrangement uses TRBV7-2 and TRBJ2-2; D is possibly TRBD1 (6 bases). Trimming took off 4 bases at V and 0 bases at J, with 15 bases between the two ends. The CDR3 contains 17 residues. From germline, CDR1 is SGHTA and CDR2 FQGNSA. Here the CDR3 reads CASSSPPGTTNTGELFF. The CDR3 nucleotides read TGTGCCAGCAGCTCCCCACCAGGGACAACGAACACCGGGGAGCTGTTTTTT.

The rearrangement links TRBV5-1 to TRBJ2-3, with D uncertain. V was shortened by 1 base and J by 3 bases, with 6 bases between the two germline ends. There are 13 residues in the CDR3. Germline CDR1 and CDR2: SGHRS and YFSETQ. The CDR3 sequence is CASSLWGTDTQYF. The CDR3 bases are TGCGCCAGCAGCTTGTGGGGAACAGATACGCAGTATTTT.

J is TRBJ1-1 and V is TRBV11-1; D not resolved. Germline V CDR1 and CDR2: SGHAT, FQDESV (reference sequence). This CDR3 is built from 13 residues. Trimming removed 1 base at V and 4 bases at J, with 7 bases between. The CDR3 is CASSLGLRTEAFF. For the CDR3, the DNA is TGTGCCAGCAGCTTAGGTCTCCGCACTGAAGCTTTCTTT.